The clone carrying this T cell receptor beta chain was counted many times. This specimen belongs to a study of T cells in Graves' hyperthyroidism and ophthalmopathy. Amplification of TCR beta CDR3 regions was performed using RNA transcripts as template. A first-round RT-PCR of the TCR CDR3 used the HTBI primer set. A single record per CDR3 protein comes from TCRdb applying MiXCR to the multiplex PCR reads. The table lists about 260,000 distinct CDR3 sequences, approximately 26% of them singletons. This TCR was recovered from a man between 40 and 49 years old with Graves' hyperthyroidism that later progressed to Graves' ophthalmopathy. Sequencing was done on a sample of blood.

Written as DNA, the CDR3 is TGTGCCAGCAGAACCCGGCGGGGGGTGAACTATGGCTACACCTTC. Protein: CASRTRRGVNYGYTF. The rearrangement joins TRBV28 to TRBJ1-2; TRBD1 might be the D (5 bases). CDR3 length: 15 amino acids. From germline, CDR1 is MDHEN and CDR2 SYDVKM. The V end was cut by 6 bases, the J end by 2 bases, with 16 bases between.